Each of the 19 T cell receptor beta chains below was sequenced from the same sample in a study of response to subunit inactivated influenza vaccine. TCRdb itself ran the RT-PCR reads through MiXCR, one entry per CDR3 protein. The table shows about 700,000 distinct CDR3 sequences, with approximately 14% occurring only once. The specimen was PBMCs from blood, collected 14 to 15 days before vaccination. These receptor sequences come from a man between 50 and 59 years old who received an inactivated influenza vaccine.

The chain couples TRBV10-3 to TRBJ2-7; a weak D match, TRBD2 (5 bases). CDR3 size: 13 residues. Germline V gene data show CDR1 as ENHRY and CDR2 as SYGVKD. This CDR3 reads CATSGVAGYEQYF. Written as DNA, the CDR3 is TGTGCTACCTCCGGGGTTGCGGGCTACGAGCAGTACTTC.

This clonotype was seen more than once but under ten times. CDR3 in amino acids: CASSDLQEGANTGELFF. CDR3 sequence (DNA): TGTGCCAGCAGCGATTTACAGGAGGGGGCGAACACCGGGGAGCTGTTTTTT. V is TRBV9 and J is TRBJ2-2, with D perhaps TRBD1 or TRBD2 (6 bases each). V dropped 3 bases and J dropped 0 bases, with 15 bases sitting between them. The CDR3 covers 17 residues. The germline V gene has CDR1 SGDLS and CDR2 YYNGEE.

The rearrangement uses TRBV10-3 and TRBJ1-1; D remains ambiguous. Trimming removed 8 bases from V and 0 bases from J, with 13 bases in between. The germline CDR1 and CDR2 sequences are ENHRY and SYGVKD. The CDR3 consists of 14 residues. The CDR3 reads CAIGSIGLNTEAFF. DNA for the CDR3: TGTGCCATCGGTAGTATAGGCCTGAACACTGAAGCTTTCTTT.

This chain joins TRBV29-1 and TRBJ2-1, with 11 bases identical to TRBD2. The germline CDR1 and CDR2 sequences are SQVTM and ANQGSEA. Losses at the gene ends were 4 bases for V and 7 bases for J; bases not matched to a gene: 0. The CDR3 totals 12 residues. The CDR3 protein is CSVGLAGNEQFF. The CDR3 DNA reads TGCAGCGTTGGACTAGCGGGAAATGAGCAGTTCTTC.

The V and J genes are TRBV13 and TRBJ2-7; TRBD2 aligns across 13 bases. This CDR3 contains 15 residues. Germline values: CDR1 PRHDT, CDR2 FYEKMQ (reference sequence). Losses at the gene ends were 4 bases for V and 6 bases for J; bases not matched to a gene: 6. The CDR3 loop reads CASSSRTSGSGEQYF. CDR3 sequence (DNA): TGTGCCAGCAGCTCCCGGACTAGCGGGAGTGGCGAGCAGTACTTC.

The rearrangement joins TRBV29-1 to TRBJ1-1; D is unresolved. There are 13 residues in the CDR3. V was pared by 3 bases and J by 1 base, with 9 bases between. Germline assignment: CDR1 SQVTM and CDR2 ANQGSEA. In DNA form, the CDR3 reads TGCAGCGTTGATGGGCAGGCGAACACTGAAGCTTTCTTT. Translated, it gives CSVDGQANTEAFF.

This CDR3 reads CASSLRNRVIIADTQYF. The DNA for the CDR3 is TGTGCCAGCAGCTTACGCAACAGGGTAATAATCGCAGATACGCAGTATTTT. V is TRBV11-2 and J is TRBJ2-3; tentative D call: TRBD1 (6 bases). This CDR3 region has 17 residues. Per germline, CDR1 SGHAT and CDR2 FQNNGV. Trimming shortened V by 2 bases and J by 4 bases, and 19 bases separated the two germline ends.

J is TRBJ2-1 and V is TRBV27, with 9 bases identical to TRBD2. The V gene's germline CDR1 is MNHEY and CDR2 SMNVEV (reference sequence). The V gene end was trimmed by 2 bases and the J gene end by 4 bases; junction bases not matched to a gene: 6. The CDR3 totals 16 residues. The DNA for the CDR3 is TGTGCCAGCAGTTTAGCGGCTAGCGGGATTTACAATGAGCAGTTCTTC. Its protein product is CASSLAASGIYNEQFF.

This chain joins TRBV5-1 and TRBJ2-7; D may be TRBD1 or TRBD2 (6 bases each). V was trimmed by 5 bases and J by 2 bases, leaving 14 bases between them. Germline lookup yields CDR1 SGHRS and CDR2 YFSETQ. CDR3 size: 14 residues. CDR3 protein: CASRRGEGAYEQYF. CDR3 sequence (DNA): TGCGCCAGCAGAAGGGGGGAAGGGGCCTACGAGCAGTACTTC.

The chain carries TRBV7-9 and TRBJ1-1; D possibly corresponds to TRBD1 (5 bases). V shed 1 base and J shed 1 base, with 10 bases lying between them. Germline-derived CDR1 and CDR2 are SEHNR and FQNEAQ (reference sequence). This CDR3 is built from 15 residues. CDR3 coding DNA: TGTGCCAGCAGCTTAGTTGGGACGGCGAACACTGAAGCTTTCTTT. Protein: CASSLVGTANTEAFF.

This chain uses TRBV2 with TRBJ2-5, with D perhaps TRBD2 (6 bases). This CDR3 has 12 amino acids. Looked up from germline, CDR1 is SNHLY and CDR2 is FYNNEI. V lost 7 bases to trimming and J lost 5 bases, with 11 bases between them. The CDR3 DNA reads as TGTGCCAGCACTGGGACTGGGGAGACCCAGTACTTC. Protein sequence: CASTGTGETQYF. Based on the CDR3 plus reference TRBV2 and TRBJ2-5, the full variable domain is EPEVTQTPSHQVTQMGQEVILRCVPISNHLYFYWYRQILGQKVEFLVSFYNNEISEKSEIFDDQFSVERPDGSNFTLKIRSTKLEDSAMYFCASTGTGETQYFGPGTRLLVL.

This clonotype was picked up a small number of times. The chain recombines TRBV19 with TRBJ2-3, with 11 nucleotides matching TRBD1. The CDR3 is 14 residues long. The trim removed 8 bases at V and 5 bases at J, leaving 6 bases unmatched. Germline-derived CDR1 and CDR2 are LNHDA and SQIVND (reference sequence). The CDR3 nucleotides read TGTGCCAGTGAGGACAGGGGGCGACGAGATACGCAGTATTTT. Its protein product is CASEDRGRRDTQYF.

The table lists this clonotype with many counts. J is TRBJ2-1 and V is TRBV9, with D perhaps being TRBD1 or TRBD2 (5 bases each). This CDR3 has 15 amino acids. Trimming left V 4 bases short and J 6 bases short, with 17 bases between. Looked up from germline, CDR1 is SGDLS and CDR2 is YYNGEE. The chain's CDR3 is CASSRAGTSVNEQFF. The CDR3 DNA reads TGTGCCAGCAGCAGAGCCGGGACGTCTGTCAATGAGCAGTTCTTC.

This clonotype was seen only a few times. This rearrangement joins TRBV28 to TRBJ2-7, with D perhaps TRBD2 (6 bases). CDR3 length equals 15 residues. V was cut by 2 bases and J by 7 bases, with 18 bases left in between. Germline loops: CDR1 MDHEN, CDR2 SYDVKM. The CDR3 DNA reads TGTGCCAGCAGTTTAGGGGGGAGGACTGCTAGGGAGCAGTACTTC. This codes for CASSLGGRTAREQYF.

This clonotype has only a few counts. The chain joins TRBV5-1 to TRBJ1-6, with D uncertain. CDR1 is SGHRS and CDR2 is YFSETQ in the germline V gene. V gave up 0 bases and J gave up 3 bases, with 10 bases separating them. This CDR3 is 16 amino acids long. The CDR3 bases are TGCGCCAGCAGCTTGGAGCGCCAGGACTATAATTCACCCCTCCACTTT. Translation gives CASSLERQDYNSPLHF. The complete variable domain, with remaining parts taken from reference TRBV5-1 and TRBJ1-6, reads KAGVTQTPRYLIKTRGQQVTLSCSPISGHRSVSWYQQTPGQGLQFLFEYFSETQRNKGNFPGRFSGRQFSNSRSEMNVSTLELGDSALYLCASSLERQDYNSPLHFGNGTRLTVT.

This clonotype came up many times. V gene TRBV25-1 combines with J gene TRBJ2-7; 11 nucleotides align to TRBD2. Trimming took 5 bases from V and 6 from J; bases not matched to a gene: 9. The length of the CDR3 is 15 residues. CDR1 MGHDK and CDR2 SYGVNS come from the germline V gene. CDR3 sequence: CASSRSGTSGSEQYF. In DNA, the CDR3 is TGTGCCAGCAGTCGGTCCGGGACTAGCGGTTCCGAGCAGTACTTC.

This clonotype occurred a few times. The V call is TRBV19, the J call TRBJ2-7; weak D call: TRBD1 (6 bases). The CDR3 spans 14 residues. Germline lookup yields CDR1 LNHDA and CDR2 SQIVND (reference sequence). Trimming removed 6 bases at V and 0 bases at J, with 12 bases between. CDR3 in DNA: TGTGCCAGTAGCCTCACGGACAGCTCCTACGAGCAGTACTTC. Protein product: CASSLTDSSYEQYF.

The chain uses TRBV6-1 and TRBJ2-2; D may correspond to TRBD1 or TRBD2 (5 bases each). This CDR3 has 14 amino acids. V dropped 0 bases and J dropped 11 bases, with 13 bases sitting between them. The germline gives CDR1 MNHNS, CDR2 SASEGT. DNA for the CDR3: TGTGCCAGCAGTGAAGCCCGGGGCCTTGGAGAGCTGTTTTTT. Translated: CASSEARGLGELFF.

Here the CDR3 reads CASSLAFPLDLHF. The CDR3 nucleotides read TGTGCCAGCAGCTTAGCGTTTCCGCTCGACCTCCACTTT. This rearrangement joins TRBV7-9 to TRBJ1-6; D gene uncertain. Germline V lookup: CDR1 SEHNR, CDR2 FQNEAQ (reference sequence). Trimming pared 0 bases from V and 15 bases from J, leaving 12 bases between. CDR3 length equals 13 residues. The full variable domain, rest sourced from reference TRBV7-9 and TRBJ1-6, is DTGVSQNPRHKITKRGQNVTFRCDPISEHNRLYWYRQTLGQGPEFLTYFQNEAQLEKSRLLSDRFSAERPKGSFSTLEIQRTEQGDSAMYLCASSLAFPLDLHFGNGTRLTVT.